These 26 T cell receptor beta chains were sequenced from one sample in a study of control samples from healthy donors and cancer patients. Sequenced by immunoSEQ multiplex PCR; TCRdb stores in-frame clones only, minus some. The top ten hold about 5.8% of the sample, which has 120,000 to 150,000 clones, 93% seen once. Sequencing was performed on blood. The source of these receptors is a man younger than 35 in good health.

The rearrangement joins TRBV30 to TRBJ2-4; D unresolved. The CDR3 length is 11 residues. Trimming stripped 3 bases from V and 5 bases from J, with 5 bases between. In germline, CDR1 is GTSNPN, CDR2 SVGIG (reference sequence). The CDR3 region is CAWSPQNIQYF. The CDR3 DNA is TGTGCCTGGAGCCCTCAAAACATTCAGTACTTC.

This sequence joins TRBV25-1 and TRBJ1-1; TRBD1 agrees at 12 bases. Unmatched junction bases numbered 6, after V lost 4 bases and J lost 0 bases. This CDR3 has 17 residues. Per germline, CDR1 MGHDK and CDR2 SYGVNS. CDR3 residues: CASSGPGQGALNTEAFF. The CDR3 DNA reads as TGTGCCAGCAGTGGGCCGGGACAGGGGGCTTTGAACACTGAAGCTTTCTTT.

The chain employs TRBV20-1 and TRBJ2-3; 12 bases agree with TRBD2. This CDR3 has 17 amino acids. In germline, CDR1 is DFQATT, CDR2 SNEGSKA (reference sequence). J lost 2 bases, V lost 3 bases, and 9 bases had no gene match. The CDR3 nucleotides read TGCAGTGCTAGTGTCCCTAGCGGGGGGGCTCCCACAGATACGCAGTATTTT. Residues: CSASVPSGGAPTDTQYF.

The V gene is TRBV29-1, the J gene TRBJ2-3, with D unresolved. Germline CDR1 reads SQVTM; CDR2 reads ANQGSEA. V was trimmed by 3 bases and J by 2 bases, leaving 15 bases between them. This CDR3 region has 15 residues. The DNA of the CDR3 is TGCAGCGTTGAGTTTCCAGCCCCTTACACAGATACGCAGTATTTT. Protein: CSVEFPAPYTDTQYF.

The J gene is TRBJ2-7, the V gene TRBV5-4; TRBD1 agrees at 8 bases. After removal of 3 bases from V and 4 bases from J, the junction contained 12 bases not matched to a gene. The germline V gene has CDR1 SGHNT and CDR2 YYREEE (reference sequence). The CDR3 consists of 16 residues. The CDR3 reads CASSSGQGLTIYEQYF. The CDR3 nucleotides read TGTGCCAGCAGCTCCGGACAGGGTCTTACCATTTACGAGCAGTACTTC. Full variable domain (remainder filled in from reference TRBV5-4 and TRBJ2-7): ETGVTQSPTHLIKTRGQQVTLRCSSQSGHNTVSWYQQALGQGPQFIFQYYREEENGRGNFPPRFSGLQFPNYSSELNVNALELDDSALYLCASSSGQGLTIYEQYFGPGTRLTVT.

The chain uses TRBV7-9 and TRBJ2-3, with D perhaps matching TRBD1 or TRBD2 (5 bases each). The V gene lost 2 bases and the J gene lost 0 bases, with 18 bases spanning the gap. The germline V gene encodes CDR1 SEHNR and CDR2 FQNEAQ (reference sequence). The CDR3 consists of 18 residues. The CDR3 region is CASSLSAFGGGSTDTQYF. The CDR3 bases are TGTGCCAGCAGCTTATCGGCCTTTGGTGGGGGAAGCACAGATACGCAGTATTTT.

The CDR3 DNA reads as TGTGCCAGCAGCGCCCGGGACAGGGCACCTGAAGCTTTCTTT. This sequence encodes CASSARDRAPEAFF. The V and J genes are TRBV7-8 and TRBJ1-1; 9 bases line up with TRBD1. This CDR3 has 14 residues. V was clipped by 5 bases and J by 6 bases; unmatched bases: 7. Germline V CDR1 and CDR2: SGHVS, FQNEAQ.

The chain links TRBV7-9 to TRBJ2-3; D unclear. Between the trimmed V and J ends, which lost 4 bases and 5 bases, there was a span of 19 bases. The CDR3 runs 16 residues. Germline CDR1 is SEHNR and CDR2 is FQNEAQ (reference sequence). CDR3 region: CASSSIPLRWGDTQYF. CDR3 DNA: TGTGCCAGCAGCTCTATCCCACTTAGGTGGGGAGATACGCAGTATTTT. Full variable domain (rest looked up from reference TRBV7-9 and TRBJ2-3): DTGVSQNPRHKITKRGQNVTFRCDPISEHNRLYWYRQTLGQGPEFLTYFQNEAQLEKSRLLSDRFSAERPKGSFSTLEIQRTEQGDSAMYLCASSSIPLRWGDTQYFGPGTRLTVL.

The gene calls are TRBV4-2 and TRBJ1-4; D not resolved. Trimming removed 0 bases from V and 0 bases from J, with 14 bases in between. Per germline, CDR1 LGHNA and CDR2 YNFKEQ. This CDR3 has 18 amino acids. CDR3 protein: CASSQDVGPNPTNEKLFF. CDR3 nucleotide sequence: TGTGCCAGCAGCCAAGATGTTGGGCCGAACCCAACTAATGAAAAACTGTTTTTT.

The CDR3 sequence is CASSEVRANQPQHF. The CDR3, as DNA: TGTGCCAGCAGTGAAGTCAGGGCCAATCAGCCCCAGCATTTT. This sequence joins TRBV2 and TRBJ1-5; a possible D gene is TRBD1 (5 bases). V was cut by 1 base and J by 3 bases, with 7 bases left in between. CDR1 and CDR2 from the germline V gene are SNHLY and FYNNEI. This CDR3 spans 14 amino acids.

The chain recombines TRBV4-3 with TRBJ1-1; possibly TRBD1 for D (5 bases). The CDR3 contains 14 residues. Trimming removed 1 base from V and 11 bases from J, with 17 bases in between. Germline CDR1 and CDR2: LGHNA and YSLEER. This CDR3 reads CASSQVEGAATAFF. The CDR3 DNA sequence: TGCGCCAGCAGCCAAGTTGAAGGGGCCGCCACGGCTTTCTTT.

This chain links TRBV30 with TRBJ1-1; D is uncertain. Germline V gene lookup returns CDR1 GTSNPN and CDR2 SVGIG (reference sequence). This CDR3 spans 12 amino acids. With 1 base removed from V and 3 bases from J, the gap between germline ends came to 6 bases. CDR3 region: CAWSDRYTEAFF. For the CDR3, the DNA is TGTGCCTGGAGTGATCGATACACTGAAGCTTTCTTT.

The CDR3 region is CASNVPLQGGIKLFF. As DNA, the CDR3 is TGTGCCAGCAATGTCCCCCTACAGGGGGGGATAAAACTGTTTTTT. The genes are TRBV2 and TRBJ1-4, with TRBD1 matching 8 bases. The germline CDR1 and CDR2 sequences are SNHLY and FYNNEI. With V trimmed by 7 bases and J by 10 bases, 14 bases remained unmatched. The CDR3 extends over 15 amino acids.

V gene TRBV4-2 combines with J gene TRBJ2-7, with D perhaps TRBD2 (6 bases). Germline loops: CDR1 LGHNA, CDR2 YNFKEQ. There are 15 residues in the CDR3. V dropped 0 bases and J dropped 1 base, with 10 bases sitting between them. CDR3: CASSQDAGTSYEQYF. Here the CDR3 DNA reads TGTGCCAGCAGCCAAGATGCCGGGACTTCCTACGAGCAGTACTTC.

This chain connects TRBV5-1 to TRBJ2-2; D gene unclear. Looked up from germline, CDR1 is SGHRS and CDR2 is YFSETQ. Deletions cut 5 bases from V and 1 base from J, with 6 bases between. CDR3 length: 13 amino acids. CDR3 DNA: TGCGCCAGCAGTTGGGGGAACACCGGGGAGCTGTTTTTT. Translating it yields CASSWGNTGELFF.

The chain joins TRBV4-1 to TRBJ2-7; D gene unclear. V was cut by 1 base and J by 3 bases, with 13 bases left in between. The CDR3 loop spans 15 amino acids. Germline CDR1 MGHRA, CDR2 YSYEKL. The CDR3 sequence: CASSQVSNGYYEQYF. Here the CDR3 DNA reads TGCGCCAGCAGCCAAGTATCAAACGGGTACTACGAGCAGTACTTC.

The chain recombines TRBV6-6 with TRBJ2-1; maybe TRBD2 (6 bases). V was pared by 5 bases and J by 7 bases, with 15 bases between. Germline V CDR1 and CDR2: MNHNY, SVGAGI (reference sequence). This CDR3 comprises 14 residues. The CDR3 DNA is TGTGCCAGCAGTCCCGGACCGGACTATAATGAGCAGTTCTTC. Its protein product is CASSPGPDYNEQFF.

The chain employs TRBV4-3 and TRBJ1-2, with no clear D. The CDR3 loop spans 16 amino acids. Trimming shortened V by 0 bases and J by 7 bases, and 18 bases separated the two germline ends. Germline V gene lookup returns CDR1 LGHNA and CDR2 YSLEER. The CDR3 loop reads CASSQDRGDQRSGYTF. In DNA form, the CDR3 reads TGCGCCAGCAGCCAAGATCGGGGTGATCAGAGAAGTGGCTACACCTTC.

The chain combines TRBV6-2 or TRBV6-3 with TRBJ1-6, with unresolved D. Trimming pared 2 bases from V and 10 bases from J, leaving 12 bases between. The CDR3 loop spans 14 amino acids. CDR1 and CDR2 (germline): MNHEY, SVGEGT. CDR3 in amino acids: CASSYRGSGSPLHF. The CDR3 DNA reads as TGTGCCAGCAGTTACCGCGGCAGCGGGTCACCCCTCCACTTT.

The rearrangement links TRBV7-2 to TRBJ2-7, with D perhaps TRBD2 (5 bases). CDR3 length: 15 amino acids. V was shortened by 5 bases and J by 7 bases, with 21 bases between the two germline ends. Germline values: CDR1 SGHTA, CDR2 FQGNSA. CDR3 in amino acids: CASSPVGGASPEQYF. CDR3 coding DNA: TGTGCCAGCAGCCCAGTCGGAGGTGCTAGCCCTGAGCAGTACTTC.

V is TRBV7-2 and J is TRBJ1-5; D is uncertain. Germline V lookup: CDR1 SGHTA, CDR2 FQGNSA. This CDR3 comprises 13 residues. Deletions cut 1 base from V and 7 bases from J, with 8 bases between. The CDR3 protein is CASSLGGDQPQHF. The DNA of the CDR3 is TGTGCCAGCAGCTTAGGGGGTGACCAGCCCCAGCATTTT.

V usage is TRBV25-1 and J usage is TRBJ1-2; possibly TRBD1 for D (6 bases). Trimming took 1 base from V and 4 from J, leaving 16 bases between them. Germline V gene sequence: CDR1 MGHDK, CDR2 SYGVNS. The CDR3 covers 16 residues. The CDR3 nucleotides are TGTGCCAGCAGTGAATTCGGGCACAGGGATTCCTATGGCTACACCTTC. It is translated as CASSEFGHRDSYGYTF.

The V call is TRBV7-3, the J call TRBJ2-3; D remains unclear. The germline gives CDR1 SGHTA, CDR2 FQGTGA. V dropped 5 bases and J dropped 8 bases, with 11 bases sitting between them. The CDR3 length is 12 residues. CDR3 DNA: TGTGCCAGCAGCCAACTCGAGCCTACGCAGTATTTT. Amino acid sequence: CASSQLEPTQYF.

V is TRBV5-1 and J is TRBJ2-5; 12 bases map to TRBD1. This CDR3 has 14 residues. Germline V CDR1 and CDR2: SGHRS, YFSETQ. J lost 5 bases, V lost 4 bases, and 3 bases had no gene match. CDR3 loop: CASSPGQGAETQYF. The DNA of the CDR3 is TGCGCCAGCAGCCCGGGACAGGGGGCGGAGACCCAGTACTTC. Full variable domain (missing parts from reference TRBV5-1 and TRBJ2-5): KAGVTQTPRYLIKTRGQQVTLSCSPISGHRSVSWYQQTPGQGLQFLFEYFSETQRNKGNFPGRFSGRQFSNSRSEMNVSTLELGDSALYLCASSPGQGAETQYFGPGTRLLVL.

V usage is TRBV7-9 and J usage is TRBJ2-4; possible D gene TRBD1, 5 bases. V lost 2 bases, J lost 6 bases, and 11 bases lay in between. The CDR3 extends over 14 amino acids. Germline loops: CDR1 SEHNR, CDR2 FQNEAQ (reference sequence). CDR3 DNA sequence: TGTGCCAGCAGCTTAAGGCAGGGCACAAACATTCAGTACTTC. Residues: CASSLRQGTNIQYF.

The rearrangement joins TRBV7-9 to TRBJ1-5; no reliable D call. Germline V gene data show CDR1 as SEHNR and CDR2 as FQNEAQ (reference sequence). Trimming cost V 3 bases and J 4 bases, with 4 bases left between them. This CDR3 is built from 12 residues. The CDR3 region is CASSFPNQPQHF. The CDR3 coding sequence is TGTGCCAGCAGCTTCCCAAATCAGCCCCAGCATTTT.